This is a list of T cell receptor beta chains from one sample in a study of blood T cell repertoires in COVID-19. Sequenced by immunoSEQ multiplex PCR; TCRdb stores in-frame clones only, minus some. The sample yields roughly 280,000 clones, roughly 87% seen once. Sequencing input: peripheral blood. These receptors came from a woman aged 50 to 60 who had recovered from COVID-19. CDR3s leave out the opening cysteine and the closing phenylalanine or tryptophan. D genes are given only for firm matches.

>TRBJ2-7|NA|TRBV7-9
ASSTGHSREQY
>TRBJ1-3|NA|TRBV6-5
ASRPRANSGNTIY
>TRBJ1-2|NA|TRBV24-1
ATSDPGGPNYGYT
>TRBJ2-7|NA|TRBV30
AWSPGGTPQY
>TRBJ1-5|TRBD1|TRBV19
ASNSGQGHNQPQH
>TRBJ2-5|TRBD2|TRBV27
ASSQTSPQETQY
>TRBJ1-1|TRBD1|TRBV5-1
ASSAGQGFRGTEAF
>TRBJ1-3|TRBD1|TRBV15
ATSRTGRHSGNTIY
>TRBJ1-1|NA|TRBV18
ASSRPQGGNTEAF
>TRBJ1-1|TRBD1|TRBV27
ASSLYSLVRDSHSNTEAF
>TRBJ2-1|TRBD1|TRBV9
ASSVGTGTGENEQF
>TRBJ1-5|TRBD1|TRBV7-2
ASSFTGGQPQH
>TRBJ1-2|TRBD1|TRBV7-9
ASSLGDRSYGYT
>TRBJ2-7|TRBD1|TRBV7-6
ASSRDRATYEQY
>TRBJ1-5|NA|TRBV19
ASSIFGRGEDQPQH
>TRBJ1-1|NA|TRBV29-1
SVEVRTTEAF
>TRBJ1-1|NA|TRBV10-1
ASSESTGGTEAF
>TRBJ2-7|NA|TRBV6-1
ASSEAREQY
>TRBJ1-2|NA|TRBV28
ASSQGGPNYGYT
>TRBJ1-2|TRBD1|TRBV19
ASMSGQGLPYGYT
>TRBJ1-2|NA|TRBV3-1/TRBV3-2
ASSQLSMGGYT
>TRBJ1-2|NA|TRBV7-9
ASSPRTHSYGYT
>TRBJ1-2|TRBD1|TRBV5-1
ASTRGQDYGYT
>TRBJ1-1|NA|TRBV14
ASSQSQGLMNTEAF
>TRBJ1-5|TRBD1|TRBV6-6
ASSPRTGRVSNQPQH
>TRBJ2-3|TRBD2|TRBV5-4
ASSWTSGGAGDTQY
>TRBJ1-1|TRBD1|TRBV7-2
ASSLTGANTEAF
>TRBJ2-2|NA|TRBV28
ASRSFEATNTGELF
>TRBJ2-7|NA|TRBV12-5
ASGPPLGSTYEQY
>TRBJ2-7|TRBD1|TRBV6-5
ASSFLGQVNLYEQY
>TRBJ2-7|NA|TRBV7-9
ASSLNSYEQY
>TRBJ1-2|NA|TRBV5-6
ASSLGRNYGYT
>TRBJ1-1|TRBD1|TRBV25-1
ASSEYRGLEAF
>TRBJ2-1|TRBD1|TRBV6-5
ASRRTGDDYNEQF
>TRBJ1-2|TRBD1|TRBV5-5
ASSSGTGLEQYGYT
>TRBJ2-7|TRBD2|TRBV7-9
ASAPSRAGGTYEQY
>TRBJ2-1|TRBD2|TRBV6-6
ASSYPLTSGDNEQF
>TRBJ2-7|TRBD1|TRBV19
ASSIVAGQGGNEQY
>TRBJ2-7|TRBD1|TRBV15
ATSATTGAYEQY
>TRBJ2-1|NA|TRBV14
ASSPRVSNEQF
>TRBJ2-5|TRBD1|TRBV2
ASSEARGPRETQY
>TRBJ1-2|NA|TRBV27
ASSMTVSYGYT
>TRBJ2-2|TRBD2|TRBV19
ASTSGRNTGELF